This T cell receptor beta chain was sequenced for a study of blood T cell repertoires in COVID-19. Study-wide background: PBMCs, B-cell-depleted T cells, or T cells were the source of the cDNA or gDNA that made up the material.

Germline V gene data show CDR1 as GTSNPN and CDR2 as SVGIG (reference sequence). Trimming at V came to 1 base and at J to 4 bases, leaving 3 bases not matched to a gene. The CDR3 loop spans 14 amino acids. Measured with immunoSEQ multiplex PCR; TCRdb has only the in-frame clones, and not every one. The table shows some 180,000 clones, with roughly 88% occurring only once. The sequenced material came from peripheral blood. The TCR sequence derives from a man aged 45-65 years with COVID-19, enrolled during active disease. This rearrangement joins TRBV30 to TRBJ2-7; 11 nucleotides line up with TRBD2. The CDR3 nucleotides are TGTGCCTGGAGTGGGGGACTAGCGGAGTACGAGCAGTACTTC. It codes for CAWSGGLAEYEQYF.